These 27 T cell receptor beta chains originate from one sample sequenced in a study of a mutant IDH1 vaccine in newly diagnosed glioma. Time point defined: week 47, end of study. It was 300 ug of mutant IDH1 20-mer peptide that made up each vaccine dose, given with topical imiquimod. Assay: immunoSEQ multiplex PCR; the TCRdb copy retains only in-frame clones and omits some. The data show 40,000 to 50,000 clones, about 80% seen once. These receptors' targets are unknown. Material: PBMCs, obtained from a glioma patient whose treatment included an IDH1 peptide vaccine. These receptor sequences come from a man in his late teens or twenties with glioma. Some clones in this sample may be carry-over from other donors' samples.

This clone was seen a handful of times. This chain connects TRBV7-9 to TRBJ1-1; the D is unclear. This CDR3 has 14 residues. V shed 2 bases and J shed 6 bases, with 13 bases lying between them. CDR1 is SEHNR and CDR2 is FQNEAQ in the germline V gene (reference sequence). The CDR3 DNA is TGTGCCAGCAGCTTAAACCGGGGAGGTCCTGAAGCTTTCTTT. Amino acid sequence: CASSLNRGGPEAFF.

This clone was recorded a few times. The J gene is TRBJ1-1, the V gene TRBV29-1; D is unresolved. Germline V gives CDR1 SQVTM, CDR2 ANQGSEA. This CDR3 is built from 15 residues. V was clipped by 3 bases and J by 0 bases, with 14 bases between them. CDR3 nucleotides: TGCAGCGTTGACTTGGAGGGAAAGGTGAACACTGAAGCTTTCTTT. Protein sequence: CSVDLEGKVNTEAFF.

V gene TRBV6-5 combines with J gene TRBJ1-2; possible D gene TRBD1, 6 bases. The V end was cut by 6 bases, the J end by 4 bases, with 9 bases between. CDR3 length equals 12 residues. Germline-derived CDR1 and CDR2 are MNHEY and SVGAGI. The CDR3 DNA follows: TGTGCCAGCAGCGCAGGGGTCTATGGCTACACCTTC. Amino acid sequence: CASSAGVYGYTF.

This chain links TRBV7-9 with TRBJ1-4; possibly TRBD1 for D (6 bases). V was trimmed by 3 bases and J by 12 bases, leaving 14 bases between them. The CDR3 extends over 13 amino acids. CDR1 is SEHNR and CDR2 is FQNEAQ in the germline V gene (reference sequence). The CDR3: CASSFQGLGELFF. Written as DNA, the CDR3 is TGTGCCAGCAGCTTTCAGGGGCTCGGTGAACTGTTTTTT. The full variable domain, its missing parts supplied by reference TRBV7-9 and TRBJ1-4, is DTGVSQNPRHKITKRGQNVTFRCDPISEHNRLYWYRQTLGQGPEFLTYFQNEAQLEKSRLLSDRFSAERPKGSFSTLEIQRTEQGDSAMYLCASSFQGLGELFFGSGTQLSVL.

This clone has just a few counts. The rearrangement links TRBV4-2 to TRBJ1-3; no clear D gene. The germline V and J ends were trimmed by 4 bases and 0 bases, with 10 bases remaining between them. Looked up from germline, CDR1 is LGHNA and CDR2 is YNFKEQ. This CDR3 spans 15 amino acids. In nucleotides, the CDR3 is TGTGCCAGCAGCCCCACCAGGCCCTCTGGAAACACCATATATTTT. As protein: CASSPTRPSGNTIYF.

The genes are TRBV6-6 and TRBJ2-7, with D perhaps being TRBD1 or TRBD2 (5 bases each). Germline CDR1 MNHNY, CDR2 SVGAGI (reference sequence). The CDR3 has 15 residues. Trimming pared 2 bases from V and 0 bases from J, leaving 11 bases between. The CDR3 protein is CASSYPGRSSYEQYF. Written as DNA, the CDR3 is TGTGCCAGCAGTTACCCGGGACGGAGCTCCTACGAGCAGTACTTC.

This clone was seen a handful of times. The V gene is TRBV6-5, the J gene TRBJ2-2, with D tentatively TRBD1 or TRBD2 (5 bases each). V was shortened by 5 bases and J by 1 base, with 11 bases between the two germline ends. CDR1 and CDR2 (germline): MNHEY, SVGAGI. This CDR3 contains 15 residues. Written as DNA, the CDR3 is TGTGCCAGCAGTACCGGGACGGTGAACACCGGGGAGCTGTTTTTT. Encoded protein: CASSTGTVNTGELFF.

The chain joins TRBV11-3 to TRBJ2-2; 9 bases are shared with TRBD2. In germline, CDR1 is SGHNT, CDR2 YENEEA. This CDR3 comprises 12 residues. The CDR3 loop is CASGGNTGELFF. The CDR3 nucleotides read TGTGCTAGCGGGGGGAACACCGGGGAGCTGTTTTTT. Using reference TRBV11-3 and TRBJ2-2 for the parts outside the CDR3, the full variable domain is EAGVVQSPRYKIIEKKQPVAFWCNPISGHNTLYWYLQNLGQGPELLIRYENEEAVDDSQLPKDRFSAERLKGVDSTLKIQPAELGDSAVYLCASGGNTGELFFGEGSRLTVL.

CDR3 nucleotides: TGTGCCAGCAGTTACATCCAGGGCCAAGAGACCCAGTACTTC. Translating it yields CASSYIQGQETQYF. The V and J genes are TRBV6-5 and TRBJ2-5; D might be TRBD1 (5 bases). Per germline, CDR1 MNHEY and CDR2 SVGAGI. V lost 2 bases and J lost 1, with 8 bases in between. The CDR3 has 14 residues.

The chain joins TRBV7-2 to TRBJ1-3; D unclear. Germline lookup yields CDR1 SGHTA and CDR2 FQGNSA. The CDR3 is made up of 15 amino acids. V lost 1 base, J lost 0 bases, and 7 bases lay in between. The CDR3 DNA follows: TGTGCCAGCAGCTTAGGCGGCATCTCTGGAAACACCATATATTTT. Translated, it gives CASSLGGISGNTIYF. The entire variable domain, with the rest obtained from reference TRBV7-2 and TRBJ1-3, is as follows: GAGVSQSPSNKVTEKGKDVELRCDPISGHTALYWYRQSLGQGLEFLIYFQGNSAPDKSGLPSDRFSAERTGGSVSTLTIQRTQQEDSAVYLCASSLGGISGNTIYFGEGSWLTVV.

This rearrangement joins TRBV19 to TRBJ1-1; 12 bases map to TRBD1. V shed 5 bases and J 4 bases; nucleotides not matched to a gene: 11. CDR3 length equals 17 residues. Germline CDR1 LNHDA, CDR2 SQIVND (reference sequence). CDR3 nucleotide sequence: TGTGCCAGTAGTCTGGGACAGGGGGCGGTCTTAGGCACTGAAGCTTTCTTT. It encodes CASSLGQGAVLGTEAFF.

As for this clone: An end of the junction does not agree with germline; a read error may underlie this. V is TRBV29-1 and J is TRBJ2-2, with D perhaps matching TRBD2 (5 bases). This CDR3 spans 13 amino acids. CDR1 is SQVTM and CDR2 is ANQGSEA in the germline V gene. CDR3 DNA: TGCAGCGTAGAAGGACTCCCCGGCGGGGAGCTGTTTTTT. Its protein is CSVEGLPGGELFF.

The V and J genes are TRBV28 and TRBJ1-3; D not certain. This CDR3 spans 12 amino acids. Germline CDR1 and CDR2: MDHEN and SYDVKM. Trimming shortened V by 7 bases and J by 4 bases, and 8 bases separated the two germline ends. The CDR3 nucleotides read TGTGCCAGCACGAAACCAGGAAACACCATATATTTT. This codes for CASTKPGNTIYF.

The chain joins TRBV15 to TRBJ1-1; 9 nucleotides agree with TRBD1. V shed 5 bases and J 1 base; nucleotides not matched to a gene: 8. The CDR3 extends over 16 amino acids. Germline CDR1 and CDR2: LNHNV and YYDKDF (reference sequence). The CDR3 reads CATSPRTGVPNTEAFF. Here the CDR3 DNA reads TGTGCCACCAGCCCCCGGACAGGGGTCCCGAACACTGAAGCTTTCTTT.

This rearrangement joins TRBV7-2 to TRBJ1-2, with D hard to call. V lost 5 bases and J lost 2, with 9 bases in between. Germline V gene sequence: CDR1 SGHTA, CDR2 FQGNSA. The CDR3 totals 13 residues. CDR3 sequence (DNA): TGTGCCAGCAGCCCGGACGGGAACTATGGCTACACCTTC. Protein sequence: CASSPDGNYGYTF.

The chain recombines TRBV19 with TRBJ2-2, with 8 bases fitting TRBD1. Germline CDR1 and CDR2: LNHDA and SQIVND (reference sequence). The CDR3 sequence is 16 residues long. The V and J ends lost 2 bases and 1 base, in that order; junction bases with no gene match: 3. The CDR3: CASSITRGLNTGELFF. The CDR3 DNA is TGTGCCAGTAGTATAACCAGGGGGCTGAACACCGGGGAGCTGTTTTTT.

The rearrangement joins TRBV6-5 to TRBJ2-7; 8 bases match TRBD1. The CDR3 extends over 16 amino acids. Germline CDR1 reads MNHEY; CDR2 reads SVGAGI. Unmatched junction bases numbered 9, after V lost 4 bases and J lost 1 base. The CDR3 sequence: CASSFRPTGASYEQYF. The DNA for the CDR3 is TGTGCCAGCAGTTTTCGGCCGACAGGGGCATCCTACGAGCAGTACTTC.

This chain uses TRBV4-1 with TRBJ2-7; the D gene is possibly TRBD1 (6 bases). Germline lookup yields CDR1 MGHRA and CDR2 YSYEKL. Trimming removed 2 bases at V and 2 bases at J, with 13 bases between. The CDR3 length is 15 residues. CDR3 sequence (DNA): TGCGCCAGCAGCCAACAGGGGAGAGGGACCTACGAGCAGTACTTC. Protein product: CASSQQGRGTYEQYF.

This clone was counted a few times. The chain employs TRBV27 and TRBJ1-1; D may be TRBD1 (5 bases). The CDR3 runs to 15 residues. The V end lost 2 bases, the J end lost 3 bases, and 13 bases lay between the germline ends. Germline loops: CDR1 MNHEY, CDR2 SMNVEV (reference sequence). CDR3 nucleotide sequence: TGTGCCAGCAGTTTAGTGTGGGCGGGGGACACTGAAGCTTTCTTT. It yields the protein CASSLVWAGDTEAFF.

This sequence joins TRBV5-4 and TRBJ1-2, with 7 positions matching TRBD1. V lost 4 bases and J lost 4; bases outside the gene matches: 4. Germline CDR1 is SGHNT and CDR2 is YYREEE (reference sequence). CDR3 size: 13 residues. CDR3 in DNA: TGTGCCAGCAGCCGTGGGACAGTCTATGGCTACACCTTC. Protein product: CASSRGTVYGYTF.

Only a few counts were recorded for this clone. This chain connects TRBV5-4 to TRBJ2-5, with 8 positions matching TRBD2. This CDR3 is built from 14 residues. V was pared by 4 bases and J by 5 bases, with 7 bases of the junction left unmatched. Germline V gene lookup returns CDR1 SGHNT and CDR2 YYREEE (reference sequence). The CDR3 sequence: CASSPRTSLETQYF. The CDR3 DNA is TGTGCCAGCAGCCCCCGGACTAGCCTGGAGACCCAGTACTTC.

Remarks on this clone: The sample has other DNA sequences that encode this CDR3 too. The chain combines TRBV27 with TRBJ1-1; TRBD1 aligns across 7 bases. The CDR3 totals 14 residues. The germline CDR1 and CDR2 sequences are MNHEY and SMNVEV (reference sequence). J lost 1 base, V lost 5 bases, and 4 bases had no gene match. DNA of the CDR3: TGTGCCAGCAGTCTACAGGGGACGAACACTGAAGCTTTCTTT. Translation gives CASSLQGTNTEAFF.

The rearrangement uses TRBV30 and TRBJ2-7, with 11 bases that match TRBD2. The ends lost 4 bases at V and 3 bases at J; junction bases unmatched: 5. The CDR3 has 14 residues. Germline CDR1 and CDR2: GTSNPN and SVGIG (reference sequence). CDR3 sequence (DNA): TGTGCCTGGAAGACTAGCGGGGTCATCTACGAGCAGTACTTC. Protein product: CAWKTSGVIYEQYF.

The chain combines TRBV5-5 with TRBJ1-2, with a possible D match to TRBD1 (5 bases). The V and J ends lost 4 bases and 4 bases respectively, with 8 bases between them. This CDR3 comprises 12 residues. Germline V CDR1 and CDR2: SGHKS, YYEKEE (reference sequence). The CDR3 DNA reads TGTGCCAGCAGCCTCGGGGCCTATGGCTACACCTTC. Its protein is CASSLGAYGYTF.

The chain combines TRBV2 with TRBJ1-3; TRBD1 might be the D (5 bases). Deletions cut 3 bases from V and 0 bases from J, with 9 bases between. Looked up from germline, CDR1 is SNHLY and CDR2 is FYNNEI. This CDR3 is built from 15 residues. CDR3 in amino acids: CASSDPRDSGNTIYF. Here the CDR3 DNA reads TGTGCCAGCAGTGATCCCAGGGACTCTGGAAACACCATATATTTT. The full variable domain, its missing parts supplied by reference TRBV2 and TRBJ1-3, is EPEVTQTPSHQVTQMGQEVILRCVPISNHLYFYWYRQILGQKVEFLVSFYNNEISEKSEIFDDQFSVERPDGSNFTLKIRSTKLEDSAMYFCASSDPRDSGNTIYFGEGSWLTVV.

The V gene is TRBV4-3, the J gene TRBJ2-7; the match to TRBD2 covers 7 bases. With 4 bases clipped from V and 4 bases from J, the junction kept 7 bases outside the gene matches. CDR1 LGHNA and CDR2 YSLEER come from the germline V gene. CDR3 length: 14 residues. CDR3 sequence reads: CASSPRLASYEQYF. The CDR3 DNA follows: TGCGCCAGCAGCCCACGACTAGCATCGTACGAGCAGTACTTC.

The sample holds a few counts of this clone. V is TRBV2 and J is TRBJ1-5; D might be TRBD1 (5 bases). The CDR3 extends over 15 amino acids. CDR1 and CDR2 (germline): SNHLY, FYNNEI. V was trimmed by 5 bases and J by 0 bases, leaving 11 bases between them. CDR3 DNA sequence: TGTGCCAGCAGTTTACGCAGGGATAGCAATCAGCCCCAGCATTTT. Its protein is CASSLRRDSNQPQHF.